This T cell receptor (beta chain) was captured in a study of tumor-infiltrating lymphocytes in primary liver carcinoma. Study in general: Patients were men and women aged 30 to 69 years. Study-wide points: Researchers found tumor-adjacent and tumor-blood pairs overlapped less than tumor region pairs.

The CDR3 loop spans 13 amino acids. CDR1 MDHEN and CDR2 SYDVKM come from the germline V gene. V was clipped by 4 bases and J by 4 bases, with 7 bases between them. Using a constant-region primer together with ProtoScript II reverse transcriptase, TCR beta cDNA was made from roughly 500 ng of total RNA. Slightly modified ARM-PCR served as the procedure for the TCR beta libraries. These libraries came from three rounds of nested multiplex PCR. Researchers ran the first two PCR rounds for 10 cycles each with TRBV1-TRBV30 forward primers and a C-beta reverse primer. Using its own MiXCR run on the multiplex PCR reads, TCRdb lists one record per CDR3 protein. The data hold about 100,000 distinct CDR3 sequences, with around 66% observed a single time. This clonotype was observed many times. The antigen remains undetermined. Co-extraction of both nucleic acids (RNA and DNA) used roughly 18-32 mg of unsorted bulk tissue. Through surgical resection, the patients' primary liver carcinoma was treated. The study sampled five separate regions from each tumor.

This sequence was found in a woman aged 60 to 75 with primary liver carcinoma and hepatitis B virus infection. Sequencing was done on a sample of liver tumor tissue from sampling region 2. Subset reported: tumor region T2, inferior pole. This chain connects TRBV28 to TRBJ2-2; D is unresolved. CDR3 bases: TGTGCCAGCAGTTACACCTTCACCGGGGAGCTGTTTTTT. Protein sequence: CASSYTFTGELFF. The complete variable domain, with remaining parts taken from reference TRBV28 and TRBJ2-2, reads DVKVTQSSRYLVKRTGEKVFLECVQDMDHENMFWYRQDPGLGLRLIYFSYDVKMKEKGDIPEGYSVSREKKERFSLILESASTNQTSMYLCASSYTFTGELFFGEGSRLTVL.